This T cell receptor (beta chain) came from a study of vaccination effects on CD4 cells after COVID-19 (dated 2022 in TCRdb). As for the study more broadly: Each participant got two doses of an mRNA SARS-CoV-2 vaccine, either BNT162b2 or mRNA-1273. SARS-CoV-2 spike-specific CD4+ TCR repertoires were compared before and after mRNA vaccination in COVID-19 convalescent patients and in infection-naive vaccine recipients. Altogether, approximately 10 COVID-19 convalescent patients and 4 SARS-CoV-2-naive healthy vaccine recipients made up the full study. Cultures from other donors in the study were sequenced with the Oncomine TCR Beta short-read assay on an Illumina iSeq 100. The paper's findings and limits, for the study overall: At late post-vaccination timepoints, both infection-induced and vaccine-induced clones showed marked clonal contraction, consistent with waning T cell responses. Only a small number of convalescent patients were included, and no early post-infection timepoints were available, which limited the study. Among healthy vaccine recipients, nearly all vaccine-induced clones were SARS-CoV-2 mono-reactive, and only 1 of 255 was cross-reactive with common cold coronaviruses.

Note on this clone: Which antigen it targets is not known. No per-base quality is available; no much larger clone lies one base away.

The ViraFEST assay stimulated PBMC with viral peptide pools and then used TCR sequencing to identify antigen-specific CD4+ T cell clonotypes by expansion. After 10 to 11 days of culture, CD4+ T cells were isolated with the EasySep CD4+ T cell isolation kit. Healthy vaccine recipients had no prior SARS-CoV-2 infection, confirmed by negative nucleocapsid antibodies before and after vaccination. Approximately 2 million PBMC per well were cultured in IMDM with around 5% human AB serum, 8 to 10 IU/ml IL-2 and gentamicin, plus 10 ug/ml peptides. Half of the culture medium was replaced with fresh IL-2-containing medium on days 3 and 7. Unless noted otherwise, every peptide stimulation condition was cultured in triplicate wells. Using Ficoll-Paque Plus gradient centrifugation, PBMC were separated from whole blood and then either used fresh or cryopreserved at -140C. The overlapping peptide pools covered the spike proteins of SARS-CoV-2 as well as those of the common cold coronaviruses HCoV-NL63, HCoV-OC43 and HCoV-229E. The QIAamp micro DNA kit was used to extract genomic DNA from the cultured CD4+ T cells.

Receptor libraries were prepared by the immunoSEQ multiplex PCR assay. DNA from the cultured and isolated CD4+ T cells underwent TCR beta CDR3 sequencing. The published analysis was carried out like this. Non-productive TCR sequences were discarded, and reads were trimmed to the CDR3 region, with only CDR3s of 7 or more amino acids retained. Antigen-specific clonotypes were identified with the MANAFEST web app by comparing expansion in peptide wells against reference cultures. To be called positive, a clone needed expansion at FDR<0.05 compared with the reference and with all other wells, an odds ratio greater than 5, and a frequency greater than 0.1% in two replicate wells. A clonotype was defined as cross-reactive if the clonotype was significantly expanded both in SARS-CoV-2 spike wells and in at least one common cold coronavirus spike condition. Using the stringdist R package, CDR3 similarity was measured by Levenshtein distance, and unrooted trees were constructed with ape in R 3.6.1. The source is immuneACCESS, and TCRdb retained only in-frame sequences with V and J called. Part of the clones is not carried over; for the studies checked, unresolved V genes explain less than half of this, and the remainder is unexplained. V and J calls and clone size come straight from that table; D and trimming were deduced from the DNA. This sample comprises about 54,000 clones, around 80% of them detected only once. Roughly 2.2% of the sample belongs to the ten largest clones.

CDR3 length: 13 amino acids, cysteine to phenylalanine. The retained sequence is limited to the CDR3, 39 bases, with the frame set at the first base. The germline V end is reduced by 6 bases and the J end by 9 bases; junction bases left unmatched: 5. From the germline V gene, CDR1 is KGHDR and CDR2 is SFDVKD. The receptor was derived from a human donor who received a COVID-19 vaccine. The sample here was CD4+ T cells from PBMCs cultured with HCoV-229E spike peptides, taken before COVID-19 vaccination. The sample's cell subset or site, from its label and the paper: HCoV-229E spike overlapping peptide pool stimulation. The V gene is TRBV24-1 and the J gene is TRBJ2-1; TRBD2 agrees with 9 junctional bases. CDR3 region: CATSPTSGGEQFF. The bases are TGTGCCACCAGTCCGACTAGCGGTGGTGAGCAGTTCTTC.